The T cell receptor (beta chain) described here comes from a study of OX40 agonist ivuxolimab in advanced cancers. The assay was immunoSEQ multiplex PCR, and TCRdb's table has in-frame clones only and misses some. The table lists tens of thousands of clones, around 80% of them singletons, with approximately 1.5% in the top ten. This CDR3 contains 14 residues. V shed 2 bases and J 9 bases; nucleotides not matched to a gene: 9. Germline CDR1 reads MGHDK; CDR2 reads SYGVNS. The source of this sequence is an adult with an advanced solid tumor such as melanoma, head and neck, liver or kidney cancer. The chain employs TRBV25-1 and TRBJ2-5; 7 bases align to TRBD2. The input for sequencing was CD4+ or CD8+ T cells sorted from blood, taken in a trial of the OX40 agonist ivuxolimab. DNA of the CDR3: TGTGCCAGCAGTGAAGTGGGGGGGGTTTGGGCCCAGTACTTC. It specifies CASSEVGGVWAQYF. Using reference TRBV25-1 and TRBJ2-5 for the parts outside the CDR3, the full variable domain is EADIYQTPRYLVIGTGKKITLECSQTMGHDKMYWYQQDPGMELHLIHYSYGVNSTEKGDLSSESTVSRIRTEHFPLTLESARPSHTSQYLCASSEVGGVWAQYFGPGTRLLVL.